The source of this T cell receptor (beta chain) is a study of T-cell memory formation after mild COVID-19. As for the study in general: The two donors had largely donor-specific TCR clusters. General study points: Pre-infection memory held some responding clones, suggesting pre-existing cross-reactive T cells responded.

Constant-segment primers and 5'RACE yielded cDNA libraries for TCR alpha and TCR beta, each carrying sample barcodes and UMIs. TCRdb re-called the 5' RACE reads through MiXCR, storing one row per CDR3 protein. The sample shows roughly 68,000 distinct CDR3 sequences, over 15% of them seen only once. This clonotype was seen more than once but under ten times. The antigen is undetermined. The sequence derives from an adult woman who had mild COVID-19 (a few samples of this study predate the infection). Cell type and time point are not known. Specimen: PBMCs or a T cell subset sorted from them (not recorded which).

CDR3 nucleotides: TGTGCCAGCAGTGAATGGTGGGCAGCTCAAGAGACCCAGTACTTC. Its translation is CASSEWWAAQETQYF. The chain joins TRBV25-1 to TRBJ2-5; D not resolved. This CDR3 has 15 residues. CDR1 is MGHDK, CDR2 SYGVNS, per germline. V lost 1 base to trimming and J lost 2 bases, with 11 bases between them. The full variable domain, completed using reference TRBV25-1 and TRBJ2-5, is EADIYQTPRYLVIGTGKKITLECSQTMGHDKMYWYQQDPGMELHLIHYSYGVNSTEKGDLSSESTVSRIRTEHFPLTLESARPSHTSQYLCASSEWWAAQETQYFGPGTRLLVL.